The source of this T cell receptor (beta chain) is a study of OX40 agonist ivuxolimab in advanced cancers. Study-wide context: Treatment received earlier with anti-PD-1, anti-PD-L1 or anti-CTLA-4 agents was allowed, and around 40% had some. Study outcomes and limitations: Researchers did not determine the expanded peripheral T cells' antigen specificity.

Method: immunoSEQ multiplex PCR; TCRdb's copy keeps in-frame clones and lacks some. This sample has over 30,000 clones, with approximately 89% found just once. Concerning this clone itself: Its matching antigen is unknown.

The clonotype originates from an adult with an advanced solid tumor such as melanoma, head and neck, liver or kidney cancer. The specimen was CD4+ or CD8+ T cells sorted from blood, collected in a trial of the OX40 agonist ivuxolimab.

The CDR3 region has the DNA TGTGCCAGCAGTAGGACGGTTCATGGCTACACCTTC. This encodes CASSRTVHGYTF. This chain joins TRBV2 and TRBJ1-2; D gene ambiguous. The germline CDR1 and CDR2 sequences are SNHLY and FYNNEI. This CDR3 is built from 12 residues. Trimming took 5 bases from V and 6 from J, leaving 10 bases between them.